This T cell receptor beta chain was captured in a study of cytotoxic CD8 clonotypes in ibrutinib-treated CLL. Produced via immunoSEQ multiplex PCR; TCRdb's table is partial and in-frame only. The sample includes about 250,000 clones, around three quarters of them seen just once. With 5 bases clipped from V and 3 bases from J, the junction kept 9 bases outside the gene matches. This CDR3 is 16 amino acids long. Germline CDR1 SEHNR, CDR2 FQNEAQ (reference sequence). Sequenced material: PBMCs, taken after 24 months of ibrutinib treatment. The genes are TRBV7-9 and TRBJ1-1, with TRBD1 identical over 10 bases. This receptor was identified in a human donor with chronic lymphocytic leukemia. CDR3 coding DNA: TGTGCCAGCAGCGCCAACTCCGGGACAGGGGACACTGAAGCTTTCTTT. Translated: CASSANSGTGDTEAFF.